The following is a TCR beta chain sequence with its context. The V end was cut by 7 bases, the J end by 7 bases, with 14 bases between. The CDR3 runs to 13 residues. This sample is part of a study of control samples from healthy donors and cancer patients. Clones were sequenced by immunoSEQ multiplex PCR, and TCRdb holds only the in-frame ones, with some missing. Of approximately 94,000 clones in the sample, approximately 91% were seen once. This clonotype was obtained from a young woman in good health. The genes are TRBV12-3 or TRBV12-4 and TRBJ2-1, with D maybe TRBD2 (6 bases). Sequenced material: blood. The CDR3 DNA is TGTGCCAGCAACTTTGGGACTGGGAATGAGCAGTTCTTC. This gives the protein CASNFGTGNEQFF.